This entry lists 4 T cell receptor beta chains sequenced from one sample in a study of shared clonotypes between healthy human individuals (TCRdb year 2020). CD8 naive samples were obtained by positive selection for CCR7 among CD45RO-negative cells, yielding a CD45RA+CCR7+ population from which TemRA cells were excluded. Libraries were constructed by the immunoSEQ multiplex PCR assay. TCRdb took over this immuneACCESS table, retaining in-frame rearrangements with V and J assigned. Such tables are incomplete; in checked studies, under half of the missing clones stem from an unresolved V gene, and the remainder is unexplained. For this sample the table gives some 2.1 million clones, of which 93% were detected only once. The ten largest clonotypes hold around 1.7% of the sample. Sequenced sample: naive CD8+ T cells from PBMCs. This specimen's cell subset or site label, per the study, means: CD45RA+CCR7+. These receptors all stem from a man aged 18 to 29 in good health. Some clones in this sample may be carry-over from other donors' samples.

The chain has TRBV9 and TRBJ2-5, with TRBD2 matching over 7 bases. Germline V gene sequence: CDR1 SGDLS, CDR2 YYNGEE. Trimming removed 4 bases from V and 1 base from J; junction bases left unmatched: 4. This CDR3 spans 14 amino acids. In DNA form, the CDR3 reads TGTGCCAGCAGCCCAGCGGGAACCCAAGAGACCCAGTACTTC. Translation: CASSPAGTQETQYF.

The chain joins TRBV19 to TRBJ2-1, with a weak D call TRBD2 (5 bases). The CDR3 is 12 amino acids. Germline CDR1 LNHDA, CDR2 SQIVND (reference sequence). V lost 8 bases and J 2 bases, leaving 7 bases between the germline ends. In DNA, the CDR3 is TGTGCCAGTTCGGGGACCTACAATGAGCAGTTCTTC. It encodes CASSGTYNEQFF. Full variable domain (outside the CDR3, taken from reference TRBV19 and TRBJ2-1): DGGITQSPKYLFRKEGQNVTLSCEQNLNHDAMYWYRQDPGQGLRLIYYSQIVNDFQKGDIAEGYSVSREKKESFPLTVTSAQKNPTAFYLCASSGTYNEQFFGPGTRLTVL.

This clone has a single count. The CDR3 loop is CASSAGLAVRHTDTQYF. CDR3 nucleotide sequence: TGTGCCAGCAGCGCCGGACTAGCGGTGAGGCACACAGATACGCAGTATTTT. The chain carries TRBV9 and TRBJ2-3, with TRBD2 matching 10 bases. Germline V gives CDR1 SGDLS, CDR2 YYNGEE. The CDR3 contains 17 residues. V trimming: 3 bases; J trimming: 2 bases; junction bases outside the gene matches: 9.

The CDR3 sequence: CASSQVPATNEKLFF. CDR3 nucleotides: TGCGCCAGCAGCCAAGTTCCTGCAACTAATGAAAAACTGTTTTTT. The chain combines TRBV4-1 with TRBJ1-4; D remains unclear. Trimming removed 1 base at V and 0 bases at J, with 6 bases between. Per the germline V gene, CDR1 is MGHRA and CDR2 is YSYEKL. This CDR3 has 15 amino acids.